This T cell receptor beta chain derives from a study of T cell changes during pregnancy in multiple sclerosis. Sequencing used immunoSEQ multiplex PCR; TCRdb keeps in-frame clones, though not all of them. Of roughly 42,000 clones listed, approximately 91% are singletons. Germline lookup yields CDR1 KGHSH and CDR2 LQKENI. The CDR3 sequence is 17 residues long. V lost 0 bases and J lost 7; bases outside the gene matches: 9. This TCR was recovered from a female donor in good health, enrolled as a control in a pregnancy study. Specimen: CD4+ T cells from peripheral blood mononuclear cells, collected in the second trimester of pregnancy. V is TRBV18 and J is TRBJ1-6; the match to TRBD1 covers 7 bases. CDR3 region: CASSPPGTGTANSPLHF. The DNA of the CDR3 is TGTGCCAGCTCACCACCGGGCACCGGGACAGCAAATTCACCCCTCCACTTT.